This paragraph covers one T cell receptor (beta chain) sequence. Its matching antigen is unknown. This sample stems from a study of radiation and T cells in renal cell carcinoma. Repertoires were generated with immunoSEQ multiplex PCR, while TCRdb's copy carries only in-frame clones and drops some. The sample lists around 180,000 clones, about 88% occurring once. Study-wide findings and caveats: Top tumor clonotypes rose in blood 2 weeks post-radiation, then contracted. Pretreatment tumor biopsies were lacking, so baseline clonotypes are unknown.

The length of the CDR3 is 14 residues. CDR1 PRHDT and CDR2 FYEKMQ come from the germline V gene (reference sequence). V was clipped by 5 bases and J by 7 bases; unmatched bases: 5. Stated time point: blood 4 weeks post-SBRT, at nephrectomy. The sample's treatment: 15 Gy SBRT to primary tumor, nephrectomy 4 weeks later. Nephrectomy followed 15 Gy stereotactic body radiation by 4 weeks. This renal cell carcinoma was of the clear cell type. This receptor was identified in a woman in her forties or fifties with renal cell carcinoma. The J gene is TRBJ2-2, the V gene TRBV13; 9 bases fit TRBD1. The input for sequencing was blood, taken from a patient whose treatment included radiotherapy and nephrectomy. The CDR3 sequence: CASSTGGVNGELFF. In DNA form, the CDR3 reads TGTGCCAGCAGCACAGGGGGCGTGAACGGGGAGCTGTTTTTT.